These 28 T cell receptor beta chains were all obtained from the same sample, sequenced in a study of shared clonotypes between healthy human individuals. The data were produced by immunoSEQ multiplex PCR, yet TCRdb's version contains in-frame clones alone and is incomplete. The sample holds 900,000 to 1,200,000 clones, around three quarters seen once. Input material: memory CD4+ T cells from PBMCs. Sample subset: CD45RA-negative fraction. The receptors stem from a man in his late teens or twenties in good health. Some clones in this sample may be carry-over from other donors' samples.

The chain is built from TRBV4-3 and TRBJ2-3; D call uncertain. CDR3 size: 15 residues. CDR1 and CDR2 (germline): LGHNA, YSLEER. The V gene lost 0 bases and the J gene lost 0 bases, with 7 bases spanning the gap. The CDR3 loop reads CASSQDRSSTDTQYF. The DNA for the CDR3 is TGCGCCAGCAGCCAAGACAGGAGTAGCACAGATACGCAGTATTTT.

This clone was detected many times. The CDR3 coding sequence is TGTGCCAGCAGTACTAGACAGGGTGGGGGTCAGCCCCAGCATTTT. As protein: CASSTRQGGGQPQHF. V usage is TRBV27 and J usage is TRBJ1-5, with 7 bases matching TRBD1. The CDR3 totals 15 residues. V lost 5 bases, J lost 6 bases, and 10 bases stayed unmatched. Germline CDR1 is MNHEY and CDR2 is SMNVEV (reference sequence).

Comments on this clone: No DNA is shown, since the ends of the CDR3 on it are uncertain; the CDR3 is the one TCRdb lists. This chain connects TRBV29-1 to TRBJ1-1. The length of the CDR3 is 15 amino acids, counting both ends. Germline CDR1 is SQVTM and CDR2 is ANQGSEA. CDR3 in amino acids: CSVGPGGGMNTEAFF.

The chain carries TRBV7-2 and TRBJ2-7, with D maybe TRBD2 (5 bases). The length of the CDR3 is 14 residues. Trimming pared 2 bases from V and 3 bases from J, leaving 11 bases between. Germline V gene lookup returns CDR1 SGHTA and CDR2 FQGNSA. The CDR3 nucleotides read TGTGCCAGCAGCTTATTCGCGGAGGACTACGAGCAGTACTTC. As protein: CASSLFAEDYEQYF.

The J gene is TRBJ1-3, the V gene TRBV5-1; 7 bases map to TRBD1. Germline assignment: CDR1 SGHRS and CDR2 YFSETQ. V lost 3 bases and J lost 0; bases outside the gene matches: 3. This CDR3 is built from 15 residues. The DNA of the CDR3 is TGCGCCAGCAGCTGGGACAGCCGCTCTGGAAACACCATATATTTT. This codes for CASSWDSRSGNTIYF.

V and J are TRBV7-9 and TRBJ2-1; 11 bases fit TRBD2. V shed 4 bases, J shed 6 bases, and the junction held 5 bases outside the gene matches. The CDR3 is 15 amino acids. Germline V gene data show CDR1 as SEHNR and CDR2 as FQNEAQ (reference sequence). CDR3 sequence: CASSWGLAVLNEQFF. Here the CDR3 DNA reads TGTGCCAGCAGCTGGGGACTAGCGGTACTCAATGAGCAGTTCTTC.

The chain joins TRBV7-2 to TRBJ2-5, with 13 bases lining up with TRBD2. The V gene's germline CDR1 is SGHTA and CDR2 FQGNSA. The CDR3 extends over 16 amino acids. Trimming cost V 4 bases and J 5 bases; bases outside gene matches: 7. CDR3 nucleotide sequence: TGTGCCAGCAGCTCACTAGCGGGAGGGCCCTGGGAGACCCAGTACTTC. This sequence encodes CASSSLAGGPWETQYF. Supplemented by reference TRBV7-2 and TRBJ2-5, the full variable domain reads GAGVSQSPSNKVTEKGKDVELRCDPISGHTALYWYRQSLGQGLEFLIYFQGNSAPDKSGLPSDRFSAERTGGSVSTLTIQRTQQEDSAVYLCASSSLAGGPWETQYFGPGTRLLVL.

The chain recombines TRBV5-1 with TRBJ2-3, with D hard to call. This CDR3 contains 12 residues. Germline V CDR1 and CDR2: SGHRS, YFSETQ. V lost 7 bases and J lost 4, with 10 bases in between. CDR3 sequence reads: CASGINADTQYF. In DNA form, the CDR3 reads TGCGCCAGCGGTATTAACGCAGATACGCAGTATTTT.

J is TRBJ2-2 and V is TRBV19; D may be TRBD2 (6 bases). Trimming took 7 bases from V and 0 from J, leaving 21 bases between them. The CDR3 is made up of 18 amino acids. The germline V gene encodes CDR1 LNHDA and CDR2 SQIVND (reference sequence). The CDR3 region is CASTLRGSGTTNTGELFF. CDR3 DNA: TGTGCCAGTACACTCCGGGGTAGCGGAACAACGAACACCGGGGAGCTGTTTTTT.

Remarks on this clone: The same CDR3 can be traced to other DNA sequences in this sample. The chain carries TRBV19 and TRBJ2-7; 11 bases map to TRBD2. J lost 3 bases, V lost 3 bases, and 4 bases had no gene match. Germline V gene sequence: CDR1 LNHDA, CDR2 SQIVND (reference sequence). The length of the CDR3 is 15 residues. The CDR3 is CASSIGLAGGYEQYF. The CDR3 DNA is TGTGCCAGTAGTATTGGGCTAGCGGGAGGCTACGAGCAGTACTTC.

The chain joins TRBV28 to TRBJ1-6, with D possibly TRBD1 on 5 matching bases. Germline values: CDR1 MDHEN, CDR2 SYDVKM. Deletions cut 6 bases from V and 1 base from J, with 10 bases between. The CDR3 runs 15 residues. The CDR3 spells CASRGVWSYNSPLHF. The CDR3 DNA is TGTGCCAGCAGGGGGGTTTGGTCCTATAATTCACCCCTCCACTTT.

The genes are TRBV5-4 and TRBJ2-1, with 15 bases lining up with TRBD2. Germline trimming cut 4 bases from V and 8 bases from J; bases unmatched to any gene: 7. The germline gives CDR1 SGHNT, CDR2 YYREEE (reference sequence). The CDR3 runs 16 residues. The CDR3 region is CASSLGTSGRTDEQFF. The CDR3, as DNA: TGTGCCAGCAGCCTAGGGACTAGCGGGAGGACTGATGAGCAGTTCTTC. The variable domain in full, with the rest retrieved from reference TRBV5-4 and TRBJ2-1, is ETGVTQSPTHLIKTRGQQVTLRCSSQSGHNTVSWYQQALGQGPQFIFQYYREEENGRGNFPPRFSGLQFPNYSSELNVNALELDDSALYLCASSLGTSGRTDEQFFGPGTRLTVL.

J is TRBJ2-4 and V is TRBV7-8; 7 nucleotides align to TRBD1. The CDR3 is 14 residues long. The germline V gene encodes CDR1 SGHVS and CDR2 FQNEAQ. V lost 4 bases and J lost 3; bases outside the gene matches: 3. This CDR3 is CASSYRQGKNIQYF. CDR3 coding DNA: TGTGCCAGCAGCTACCGACAGGGCAAAAACATTCAGTACTTC. Full variable domain (outside the CDR3, taken from reference TRBV7-8 and TRBJ2-4): GAGVSQSPRYKVAKRGQDVALRCDPISGHVSLFWYQQALGQGPEFLTYFQNEAQLDKSGLPSDRFFAERPEGSVSTLKIQRTQQEDSAVYLCASSYRQGKNIQYFGAGTRLSVL.

CDR3 residues: CASSKRPQGAYEQYF. The CDR3 bases are TGTGCCAGCAGCAAACGCCCCCAGGGGGCCTACGAGCAGTACTTC. V is TRBV21-1 and J is TRBJ2-7; the table's TRBD1 call for D was not verified on the DNA. TRBV21-1 is deemed a pseudogene. The CDR3 loop spans 15 amino acids.

V gene TRBV28 combines with J gene TRBJ2-2, with a weak D call TRBD1 (5 bases). The V gene's germline CDR1 is MDHEN and CDR2 SYDVKM. The CDR3 has 13 residues. Trimming removed 6 bases at V and 7 bases at J, with 12 bases between. DNA for the CDR3: TGTGCCAGCAGATCGGCCCAGGGCGGGGAGCTGTTTTTT. Its translation is CASRSAQGGELFF.

About this clone: The sample contains more than one DNA sequence encoding this CDR3. This chain uses TRBV6-1 with TRBJ1-3; D gene unclear. The V gene lost 1 base and the J gene lost 0 bases, with 7 bases spanning the gap. Looked up from germline, CDR1 is MNHNS and CDR2 is SASEGT. The CDR3 sequence is 15 residues long. CDR3: CASSEGGSSGNTIYF. The DNA for the CDR3 is TGTGCCAGCAGTGAAGGGGGAAGCTCTGGAAACACCATATATTTT.

A note on this clone: The sample has other DNA sequences that encode this CDR3 too. This chain uses TRBV29-1 with TRBJ2-3; D ambiguous. The CDR3 length is 12 residues. CDR1 and CDR2 from the germline V gene are SQVTM and ANQGSEA. V shed 3 bases and J shed 4 bases, with 8 bases lying between them. The DNA of the CDR3 is TGCAGCGTTGATAAAGGAGCAGATACGCAGTATTTT. Protein: CSVDKGADTQYF.

This chain joins TRBV7-9 and TRBJ1-2, with 8 nucleotides matching TRBD1. The CDR3 runs to 13 residues. The trim removed 5 bases at V and 5 bases at J, leaving 4 bases unmatched. Germline loops: CDR1 SEHNR, CDR2 FQNEAQ (reference sequence). The chain's CDR3 is CASSPDRAYGYTF. Here the CDR3 DNA reads TGTGCCAGCAGCCCGGACAGGGCATATGGCTACACCTTC.

CDR3 sequence: CASSSGLAGVKAYNEQFF. The CDR3, as DNA: TGTGCCAGCAGCTCGGGACTAGCGGGAGTCAAGGCCTACAATGAGCAGTTCTTC. The chain couples TRBV13 to TRBJ2-1; 14 positions match TRBD2. Germline values: CDR1 PRHDT, CDR2 FYEKMQ (reference sequence). CDR3 size: 18 residues. V dropped 4 bases and J dropped 2; count of bases not matched to a gene: 7. Variable domain in full (rest from reference TRBV13 and TRBJ2-1): AAGVIQSPRHLIKEKRETATLKCYPIPRHDTVYWYQQGPGQDPQFLISFYEKMQSDKGSIPDRFSAQQFSDYHSELNMSSLELGDSALYFCASSSGLAGVKAYNEQFFGPGTRLTVL.

This clone has only one observation. This chain links TRBV5-1 with TRBJ2-2; D gene uncertain. The germline V gene has CDR1 SGHRS and CDR2 YFSETQ. This CDR3 has 13 residues. V lost 0 bases, J lost 6 bases, and 6 bases lay in between. The CDR3 protein is CASSLVVAGELFF. The CDR3 region has the DNA TGCGCCAGCAGCTTGGTTGTGGCCGGGGAGCTGTTTTTT.

This clone was detected only once. The gene calls are TRBV5-1 and TRBJ2-3, with D maybe TRBD2 (5 bases). The CDR3 loop spans 16 amino acids. Trimming stripped 1 base from V and 6 bases from J, with 18 bases between. CDR1 and CDR2 (germline): SGHRS, YFSETQ. This chain's CDR3 is CASSLSSSTKHDTQYF. In nucleotides, the CDR3 is TGCGCCAGCAGCTTGTCTAGCTCCACAAAACACGATACGCAGTATTTT.

The CDR3 reads CASSLNPGTGEYGYTF. CDR3 nucleotide sequence: TGTGCCAGCAGTCTAAACCCCGGGACAGGGGAATATGGCTACACCTTC. V and J are TRBV28 and TRBJ1-2, with 10 positions matching TRBD1. CDR3 length: 16 residues. V shed 5 bases, J shed 5 bases, and the junction held 11 bases outside the gene matches. Germline V lookup: CDR1 MDHEN, CDR2 SYDVKM.

The sample holds a few counts of this clone. This chain links TRBV4-1 with TRBJ2-1, with 9 bases identical to TRBD2. V gave up 1 base and J gave up 0 bases; unmatched junction bases: 7. Germline assignment: CDR1 MGHRA and CDR2 YSYEKL. The CDR3 contains 18 residues. The CDR3 sequence: CASSQGLAGPSSYNEQFF. The CDR3 DNA is TGCGCCAGCAGCCAAGGGCTAGCGGGACCGAGCTCCTACAATGAGCAGTTCTTC.

The rearrangement uses TRBV2 and TRBJ1-2; the match to TRBD1 covers 11 bases. Germline CDR1 is SNHLY and CDR2 is FYNNEI. The CDR3 covers 17 residues. V lost 7 bases and J lost 0; bases outside the gene matches: 10. Here the CDR3 DNA reads TGTGCCAGCACTATTGGACAGGGGGCCTTTACTAACTATGGCTACACCTTC. It is translated as CASTIGQGAFTNYGYTF.

With respect to this clone: One end of the junction fails to match germline, which may point to a read error. V and J are TRBV2 and TRBJ1-5; 8 nucleotides align to TRBD1. Germline loops: CDR1 SNHLY, CDR2 FYNNEI. The CDR3 extends over 16 amino acids. CDR3 nucleotide sequence: TGTGCCAGCAGGGAAGGGACAGGAATTAGCAATCAGCCCCAGCATTTT. Translated: CASREGTGISNQPQHF.

With respect to this clone: Additional DNA sequences in this sample encode the identical CDR3. V usage is TRBV2 and J usage is TRBJ2-7; the D gene could be TRBD1 or TRBD2 (5 bases each). This CDR3 comprises 14 residues. Germline V gene sequence: CDR1 SNHLY, CDR2 FYNNEI. V lost 4 bases and J 2 bases, leaving 12 bases between the germline ends. For the CDR3, the DNA is TGTGCCAGCAGTGGTACCGGGACCCCCTACGAGCAGTACTTC. It translates to CASSGTGTPYEQYF. Complete variable domain (other parts from reference TRBV2 and TRBJ2-7): EPEVTQTPSHQVTQMGQEVILRCVPISNHLYFYWYRQILGQKVEFLVSFYNNEISEKSEIFDDQFSVERPDGSNFTLKIRSTKLEDSAMYFCASSGTGTPYEQYFGPGTRLTVT.

The V call is TRBV6-5, the J call TRBJ1-1; tentative D call: TRBD1 (6 bases). V was trimmed by 5 bases and J by 5 bases, leaving 9 bases between them. This CDR3 has 12 residues. Per germline, CDR1 MNHEY and CDR2 SVGAGI. The chain's CDR3 is CASSKGGTEAFF. In DNA, the CDR3 is TGTGCCAGCAGTAAGGGGGGGACTGAAGCTTTCTTT.

J is TRBJ2-1 and V is TRBV10-1, with TRBD2 matching over 7 bases. The V segment lost 4 bases and the J segment 9 bases; nucleotides outside the gene matches: 6. The germline CDR1 and CDR2 sequences are WNHNN and SYGVQD (reference sequence). The CDR3 has 13 amino acids. CDR3 amino acids: CASSGTRGSEQFF. Here the CDR3 DNA reads TGCGCCAGCAGTGGGACTAGAGGCAGTGAGCAGTTCTTC.